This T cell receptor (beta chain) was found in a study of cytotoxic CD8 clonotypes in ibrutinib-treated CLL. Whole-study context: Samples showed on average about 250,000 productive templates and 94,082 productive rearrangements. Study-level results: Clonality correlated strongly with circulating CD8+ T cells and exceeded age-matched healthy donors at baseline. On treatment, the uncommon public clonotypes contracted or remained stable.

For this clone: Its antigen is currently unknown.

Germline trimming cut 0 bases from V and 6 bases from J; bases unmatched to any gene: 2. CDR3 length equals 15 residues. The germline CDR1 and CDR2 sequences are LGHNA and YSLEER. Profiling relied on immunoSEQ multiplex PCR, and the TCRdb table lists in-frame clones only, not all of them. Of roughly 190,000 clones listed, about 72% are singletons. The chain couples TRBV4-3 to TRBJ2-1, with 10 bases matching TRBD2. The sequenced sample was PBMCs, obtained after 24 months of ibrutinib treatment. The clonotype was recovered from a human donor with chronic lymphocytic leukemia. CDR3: CASSQDSGRANEQFF. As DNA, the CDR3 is TGCGCCAGCAGCCAAGACAGCGGGAGGGCCAATGAGCAGTTCTTC.